Sequencing of this T cell receptor beta chain was carried out in a study of T cell responses to AZD1222 COVID-19 vaccine. Whole-study results and caveats: Donors were mostly white British, more females; clonal diversity possibly underestimated. The study reported that nearly half of spike-specific TCRs target unmutated variant regions.

This clone is a singleton in its sample. The antigen remains unidentified. Pooling covered second doses at about 4 or about 12 weeks. TCRdb keeps only in-frame clones here, not all; method: immunoSEQ multiplex PCR. The top ten clones hold approximately 1% of a sample with 150,000 to 250,000 clones, approximately 95% of them seen once. This CDR3 region has 16 residues. V was trimmed by 3 bases and J by 6 bases, leaving 15 bases between them. Germline CDR1 SNHLY, CDR2 FYNNEI. The receptor's source is an adult who received the AZD1222 COVID-19 vaccine. The chain employs TRBV2 and TRBJ1-6; D gene ambiguous. The specimen was peripheral blood, collected 28 days after the second AZD1222 dose. The CDR3 here is CASSDPTTTGNSPLHF. The CDR3 region has the DNA TGTGCCAGCAGTGATCCAACAACGACGGGTAATTCACCCCTCCACTTT.